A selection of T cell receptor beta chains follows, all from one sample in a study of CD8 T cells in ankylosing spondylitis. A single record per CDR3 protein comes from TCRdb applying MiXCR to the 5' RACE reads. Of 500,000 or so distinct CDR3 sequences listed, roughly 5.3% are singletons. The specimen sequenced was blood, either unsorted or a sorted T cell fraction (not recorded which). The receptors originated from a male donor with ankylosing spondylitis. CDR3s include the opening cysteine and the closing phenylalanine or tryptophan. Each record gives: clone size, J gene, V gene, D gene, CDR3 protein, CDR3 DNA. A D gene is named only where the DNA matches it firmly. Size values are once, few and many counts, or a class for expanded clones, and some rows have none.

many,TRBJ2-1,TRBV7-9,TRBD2,CASSLLQSGRVDEQFF,TGTGCCAGCAGCTTACTTCAAAGCGGGAGGGTAGATGAGCAGTTCTTC
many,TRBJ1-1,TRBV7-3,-,CASRQISNTEAFF,TGTGCCAGCAGACAGATCTCGAACACTGAAGCTTTCTTT
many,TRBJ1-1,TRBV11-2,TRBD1,CASSLGSQGGMEAFF,TGTGCCAGCAGCTTGGGCTCGCAGGGGGGGATGGAAGCTTTCTTT
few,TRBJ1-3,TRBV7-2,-,CASSLVGPSGNTIYF,TGTGCCAGCAGCTTAGTCGGGCCGTCTGGAAACACCATATATTTT
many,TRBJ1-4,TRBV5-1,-,CASSLVGSEDGKLFF,TGCGCCAGCAGCTTGGTTGGCAGTGAAGATGGGAAACTGTTTTTT
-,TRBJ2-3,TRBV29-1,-,CSGGPPDTQYF,TGCAGCGGGGGGCCTCCAGATACGCAGTATTTT
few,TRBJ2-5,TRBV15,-,CATSRRAVETQYF,TGTGCCACCAGCAGGCGAGCGGTGGAGACCCAGTACTTC
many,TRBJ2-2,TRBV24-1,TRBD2,CATSDQRGNANTGELFF,TGTGCCACCAGTGACCAGCGGGGGAACGCGAACACCGGGGAGCTGTTTTTT
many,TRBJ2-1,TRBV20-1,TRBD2,CSAARLASSYNEQFF,TGCAGTGCAGCCCGACTAGCGAGCTCCTACAATGAGCAGTTCTTC
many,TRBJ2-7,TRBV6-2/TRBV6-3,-,CASRSTGSRSYEQYF,TGTGCCAGCAGATCCACAGGGTCAAGGAGCTACGAGCAGTACTTC
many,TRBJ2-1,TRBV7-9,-,CASSQPRRGIYNEQFF,TGTGCCAGCAGCCAACCGAGGAGGGGGATCTACAATGAGCAGTTCTTC
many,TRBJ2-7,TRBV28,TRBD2,CATGTSAFEQYF,TGTGCCACCGGGACTAGCGCGTTCGAGCAGTACTTC
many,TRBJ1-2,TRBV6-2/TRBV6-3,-,CASSYVGNGYTF,TGTGCCAGCAGTTACGTCGGGAATGGCTACACCTTC
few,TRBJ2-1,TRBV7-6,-,CASSPPLGYNEQFF,TGTGCCAGCAGCCCCCCCCTTGGATACAATGAGCAGTTCTTC
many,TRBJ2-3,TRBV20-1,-,CSARAWTDTQYF,TGCAGTGCTAGGGCCTGGACAGATACGCAGTATTTT
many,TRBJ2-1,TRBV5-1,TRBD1,CASSIQGNNEQFF,TGCGCCAGCAGCATACAGGGGAACAATGAGCAGTTCTTC
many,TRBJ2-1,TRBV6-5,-,CASSYSPGVYNEQFF,TGTGCCAGCAGTTACTCTCCGGGAGTCTACAATGAGCAGTTCTTC
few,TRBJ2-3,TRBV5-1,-,CASSPRDSLTDTQYF,TGCGCCAGCAGCCCCCGGGACTCCCTCACAGATACGCAGTATTTT
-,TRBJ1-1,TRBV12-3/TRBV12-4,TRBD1,CASSPRTGNDEAFF,TGTGCCAGCAGTCCGAGGACAGGGAATGATGAAGCTTTCTTT
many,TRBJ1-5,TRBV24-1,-,CATSELGQPQHF,TGTGCCACCAGTGAATTAGGGCAGCCCCAGCATTTT
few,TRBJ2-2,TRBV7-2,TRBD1,CASSWAGGDTGELFF,TGTGCCAGCAGCTGGGCAGGGGGCGACACCGGGGAGCTGTTTTTT
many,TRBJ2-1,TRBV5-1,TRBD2,CASSGLLAGPYNEQFF,TGCGCCAGCAGCGGCCTACTAGCGGGACCCTACAATGAGCAGTTCTTC
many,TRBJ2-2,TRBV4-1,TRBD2,CASSRFGTSVNTGELFF,TGCGCCAGCAGCCGCTTCGGGACTAGCGTGAACACCGGGGAGCTGTTTTTT
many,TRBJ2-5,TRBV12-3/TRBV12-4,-,CASSFNPQETQYF,TGTGCCAGCAGTTTTAATCCCCAAGAGACCCAGTACTTC
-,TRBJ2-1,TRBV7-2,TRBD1,CASIIRQGSYNEQFF,TGTGCCAGCATCATAAGACAGGGCTCCTACAATGAGCAGTTCTTC
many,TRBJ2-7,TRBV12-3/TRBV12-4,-,CASSLRQQGREQYF,TGTGCCAGCAGTTTACGGCAACAGGGTAGGGAGCAGTACTTC
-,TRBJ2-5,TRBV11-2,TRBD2,CASSPGTTQETQYF,TGTGCCAGCAGCCCCGGGACTACACAAGAGACCCAGTACTTC
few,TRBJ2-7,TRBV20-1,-,CSAPPGRTYEQYF,TGCAGTGCGCCCCCGGGGCGAACCTACGAGCAGTACTTC
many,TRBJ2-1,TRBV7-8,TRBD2,CASSLKWGPTSGIRGEQFF,TGTGCCAGCAGCTTAAAGTGGGGCCCGACTAGCGGGATTAGAGGTGAGCAGTTCTTC
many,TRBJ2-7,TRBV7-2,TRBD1,CASSVGQGFYEQYF,TGTGCCAGCAGCGTAGGACAGGGGTTCTACGAGCAGTACTTC
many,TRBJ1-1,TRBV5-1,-,CASSLRISMNTEAFF,TGCGCCAGCAGCTTGCGGATCTCCATGAACACTGAAGCTTTCTTT
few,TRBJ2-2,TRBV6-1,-,CASRVWQIGELFF,TGTGCCAGCAGAGTGTGGCAAATCGGGGAGCTGTTTTTT
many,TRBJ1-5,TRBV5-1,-,CASSPSGTDNQPQHF,TGCGCCAGCAGCCCTTCCGGTACAGACAATCAGCCCCAGCATTTT
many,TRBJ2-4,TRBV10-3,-,CAISVYLAKNIQYF,TGTGCCATCAGTGTATATTTAGCCAAAAACATTCAGTACTTC
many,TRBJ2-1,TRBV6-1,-,CASSLTDSPIPYNEQFF,TGTGCCAGCAGTCTAACCGACAGTCCAATCCCCTACAATGAGCAGTTCTTC
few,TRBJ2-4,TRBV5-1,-,CASSWAAGAKNIQYF,TGCGCCAGCAGCTGGGCGGCGGGAGCCAAAAACATTCAGTACTTC
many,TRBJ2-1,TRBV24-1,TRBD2,CATSDPGRAINEQFF,TGTGCCACCAGTGATCCCGGGAGGGCAATCAATGAGCAGTTCTTC
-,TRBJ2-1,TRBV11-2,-,CASSGPGINEQFF,TGTGCCAGCAGCGGGCCAGGGATCAATGAGCAGTTCTTC
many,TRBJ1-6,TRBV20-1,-,CSARRMVGSPLHF,TGCAGTGCTAGACGCATGGTTGGCTCACCCCTCCACTTT